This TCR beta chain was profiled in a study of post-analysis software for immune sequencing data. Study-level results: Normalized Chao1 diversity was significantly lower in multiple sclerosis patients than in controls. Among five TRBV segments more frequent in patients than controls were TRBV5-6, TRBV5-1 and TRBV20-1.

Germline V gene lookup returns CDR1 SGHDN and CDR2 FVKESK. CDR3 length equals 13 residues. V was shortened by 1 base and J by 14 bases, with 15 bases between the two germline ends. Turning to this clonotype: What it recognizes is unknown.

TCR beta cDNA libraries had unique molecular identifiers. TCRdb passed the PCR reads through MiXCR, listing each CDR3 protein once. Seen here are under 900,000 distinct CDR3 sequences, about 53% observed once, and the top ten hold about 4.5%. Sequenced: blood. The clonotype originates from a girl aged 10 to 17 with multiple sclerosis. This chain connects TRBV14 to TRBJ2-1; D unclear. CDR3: CASSQASTLEKFF. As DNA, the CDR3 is TGTGCCAGCAGCCAAGCCAGCACCCTAGAGAAGTTCTTC.